This TCR beta chain was sequenced for a study of cytomegalovirus exposure and HLA in healthy donors (TCRdb year 2017). About the investigation overall: In an earlier analysis of under 750 of the donors, under 300 Gb of sequence data and some 100 million unique TCR beta sequences from 180 million or so T cells were reported. An early release that covered about 600 HLA-typed donors contained around 330 gigabases of sequencing data and tens of millions of unique TCR sequences. Of the 300 to 450 genotyped donors, over 70% fell in the genetic ancestry cluster associated with self-reported Caucasian donors. The aim of the study was to test whether cataloging public T cell receptors could identify signatures of past pathogen exposure. The study profiled the T cell repertoires of 500 to 800 subjects by immunosequencing and related them to cytomegalovirus serostatus. Besides the first cohort of roughly 640 subjects, a separate validation cohort made up of 120 different subjects was used. The study combined high-throughput TCR immunosequencing, statistical association of individual TCRs with disease status, and machine learning to predict cytomegalovirus infection status. A later analysis re-analyzed previously published TCR beta repertoires from approximately 700 donors and added high-resolution HLA genotyping to study TCR occurrence patterns. In the later analysis, no new phenotypic data were used to find candidate immune exposures; instead, reliance was placed on TCR beta sequences and their occurrence across donors. In an earlier analysis of 587 of the donors, high-throughput TCR beta sequencing was used to judge whether each TCR beta V gene segment behaved as functional or pseudogenic. Alongside the repertoire data, information on donor age, sex, ethnicity and CMV serostatus was compiled. A later genetic analysis used genome-wide SNP genotypes for about 55% of the 666 donors, treating that subset as a discovery cohort. All discovery cohort repertoires had been generated using a single sequencing platform. Both class I and class II loci were covered by HLA typing, at four-digit resolution. The number of typed donors differed by locus: 629-630 for A, B, C, DRB1 and DQB1; approximately 520 for DQA1; over 600 for DPA1; and roughly 470 for DPB1. Five DR-DQ haplotypes were treated as single units for association and clustering because of strong linkage in the cohort. Among a few hundred genotyped donors of the cohort, an average of around 240,000 unique TCR beta nucleotide sequences were sequenced per donor, roughly a sixth of them non-productive.

CDR1 LNHDA and CDR2 SQIVND were looked up in the germline V gene (reference sequence). The CDR3 covers 14 residues, taking in both the cysteine and the phenylalanine. The DNA shown is the 42-base CDR3, in frame from base 1. V and J lose 3 bases and 2 bases, and a span of 11 bases separates them. In total, roughly 670 healthy bone marrow donors made up the cohort. At the time of sampling, every cohort member was nominally healthy, though immune exposures that went unrecorded were likely present. The donor tested CMV seronegative, placing the donor among the 350 to 400 seronegative members of the cohort. A peripheral blood sample was provided by each donor, and peripheral blood mononuclear cells were used for TCR beta sequencing. Genomic DNA was extracted from the blood cell samples with the Qiagen DNeasy Blood Extraction Kit. The protocol used for the library was the immunoSEQ multiplex PCR assay. For the multiplex PCR, a mixture combining 60 forward primers for TCR Vbeta segments and 13 reverse primers for TCR Jbeta segments was used. The CDR3 region of rearranged TCR beta genes was amplified from genomic DNA by a multiplex PCR assay. On the Illumina HiSeq System, the amplified TCR beta libraries were sequenced as 87-base-pair reads. As for the authors' bioinformatics: A later analysis tallied roughly 76 million unique TCR beta chains across the 666 repertoires, and some 12 million of those chains were shared by two or more donors. Raw reads were error-corrected and collapsed into unique sequences with a nearest-neighbor algorithm that merged closely related sequences to remove PCR and sequencing errors. To assign V, D and J gene segments, CDR3 sequences were aligned to IMGT reference sequences. For a sequence to be retained, a match of at least six nucleotides was required to both a V gene segment and a J gene segment. Rearrangements were called productive when the CDR3 lacked stop codons and stayed in frame with V and J; all others were non-productive. CDR3 was defined by IMGT convention, running from the second conserved V-encoded cysteine to the conserved J-encoded phenylalanine. The earlier analysis of 587 of the donors excluded any sequence lacking an unambiguous match to a single V gene segment. An earlier analysis of a few hundred of the donors called V segments functional above 56.7% productive rearrangements and segregating when the between-donor standard deviation exceeded 5%. A statistical classification framework was built for diagnosing cytomegalovirus status from the catalog of TCR beta chain sequences. V and J gene assignment, in a later analysis, came from comparing TCR nucleotide sequences with IMGT/GENE-DB human TR gene sequences. A later analysis assigned CDR3 sequences and most-parsimonious VDJ recombination scenarios with the TCRdist pipeline. A later analysis defined each TCR beta chain by its CDR3 amino acid sequence plus V-gene family, and excluded reads lacking a unique V-gene family. In a later analysis, 450 to 600 highly shared, low-generation-probability nucleotide sequences were removed to address suspected cross-contamination and a sequencing artifact. A later analysis calculated a clonal expansion index for each public chain from normalized within-repertoire ranks of inferred template counts. Generation probabilities in a later analysis came from a VDJ recombination model fitted to out-of-frame rearrangements, and those results were checked against IGoR. Hypergeometric tests were used in a later analysis to score TCR-TCR, TCR-HLA and TCR-CMV co-occurrence, with a repertoire-size bias correction applied to the TCR pairs. A later analysis estimated false discovery rates by permuting HLA or CMV assignments 20 times. In a later analysis, co-occurring TCRs were grouped using DBSCAN, and TCRdist sequence similarity was added for clustering within HLA-allele-positive subsets. Repertoires with fewer than 30,000 or more than 120,000 public chains, plus five repertoires with anomalous nucleotide sharing, were excluded from co-occurrence clustering. Sourced from immuneACCESS, this table was stored by TCRdb with only in-frame sequences that have V and J called. A share of the clones is absent; for the studies checked, an unresolved V gene accounts for under half, and the remainder has no known explanation. The V and J calls and clone size were taken over from that table, and D and trimming were inferred from the DNA. Recorded for this sample are approximately 190,000 clones; around 90% of them occurred a single time. Together, the top ten hold approximately 1.1% of the sample.

What the authors observed across the whole study: In a later analysis, several top co-occurrence clusters were reported to appear linked to parvovirus B19, influenza, CMV and Epstein-Barr virus. The classifier was reported to diagnose cytomegalovirus status with high specificity and sensitivity in both the original cohort and the validation cohort. A further reported finding was that TCR beta sequences accurately predicted the HLA-A and HLA-B alleles for most subjects in the first cohort. A cluster of highly shared sequence variants was judged likely to be a technical artifact of the sequencing pipeline. In a later analysis, HLA-associated TCR beta chains were found to be more clonally expanded and to have lower generation probabilities than equally common non-associated chains. The authors suggested that the approach could potentially be extended to other disease states and immunological phenotypes. In a later analysis, most CMV-associated TCR beta chains were found to appear HLA-restricted, with HLA associations seemingly driven largely by CMV exposure. In an earlier analysis of a few hundred of the donors, most TCR beta V segments were observed in productive rearrangements about 90% or about 30% of the time, broadly matching IMGT annotations. In a later analysis, TCR association rates were found to vary across HLA loci, with the most associated TCRs seen for DRB1 alleles and the fewest for HLA-C alleles. A few of the identified cytomegalovirus-associated TCR beta chains were confirmed in vitro to be specific for cytomegalovirus antigens. Because HLA typing was missing for some donors at each locus, association tests included only the typed subset. V-gene and J-gene trimming of TCR beta chains was associated with a missense DCLRE1C variant in a later genetic analysis, and the association was replicated in an independent cohort. Because counts were too low, 15 to 20 rarely observed V segments, including chromosome 9 orphons, were excluded from the earlier analysis of 500 to 700 of the donors. The only immune exposure information available for the cohort was CMV serostatus. A later analysis associated about 17,000 TCR beta sequences with specific HLA alleles at a false discovery rate of 0.05. Correlated functional status among segregating V segments might reflect linkage disequilibrium, but an unknown experimental factor could not be ruled out. A total of 150 to 200 TCR beta chains were listed by the study as associated with cytomegalovirus. When HLA alleles, especially DR and DQ, strongly co-occurred, TCR associations were difficult to assign to individual alleles. Most TCR sequences were observed very rarely across donors, whereas some public TCRs were present in many individuals. A later genetic analysis reported fewer N-insertions in productive TCRs among donors in an Asian-associated ancestry cluster than the approximately 670-donor mean. The presence/absence analyses assumed that sequencing depth was roughly uniform across donors, and that assumption may not be true. This cohort had only TCR beta chains sequenced, and the lack of alpha or paired-chain data limited which features could be detected. Some IMGT-functional V segments, including TRBV6-2 and TRBV6-3, could not be told apart with the 87-base-pair reads, so those segments were excluded.

This clone was detected only a few times. Its cognate antigen has yet to be identified. Per-nucleotide qualities are absent, and no much larger clonotype sits a single base away. The V and J segments used are TRBV19 and TRBJ2-7; D gene: possibly TRBD1, on 5 matching bases. The clonotype originates from a boy aged 2-9 years in good health and CMV-seronegative. Source material: PBMCs. CDR3 region: CASSMGLTPYEQYF. Here is the DNA: TGTGCCAGTAGTATGGGGCTGACCCCCTACGAGCAGTACTTC.